This TCR beta chain was captured in a study of CD8 T cells in Susac syndrome. Findings and limits, study-wide: TCR sequencing and HLA analysis covered a relatively small number of individuals.

Regarding this clonotype: The antigen is unknown.

This CDR3 is 15 amino acids long. Germline lookup yields CDR1 SEHNR and CDR2 FQNEAQ (reference sequence). Losses at the gene ends were 5 bases for V and 3 bases for J; bases not matched to a gene: 7. Roughly 0.45 to 1 ug RNA was reverse transcribed with random hexamers. The TCR beta CDR3 was amplified by immunoSEQ multiplex PCR across 54 Vbeta, 13 Jbeta. TCRdb re-called the immunoSEQ multiplex PCR reads through MiXCR, storing one row per CDR3 protein. The data hold 250,000 to 300,000 distinct CDR3 sequences, with 70% to 90% observed a single time. The multiple sclerosis control group comprised treatment-naive patients with stable or active relapsing-remitting disease.

The source material was CD8+ T cells from PBMCs. The clonotype originates from a human donor with multiple sclerosis. J is TRBJ1-1 and V is TRBV7-9; 9 bases align to TRBD1. CDR3 sequence: CASSGLQGAYTEAFF. DNA of the CDR3: TGTGCCAGCAGCGGACTACAGGGGGCCTACACTGAAGCTTTCTTT.